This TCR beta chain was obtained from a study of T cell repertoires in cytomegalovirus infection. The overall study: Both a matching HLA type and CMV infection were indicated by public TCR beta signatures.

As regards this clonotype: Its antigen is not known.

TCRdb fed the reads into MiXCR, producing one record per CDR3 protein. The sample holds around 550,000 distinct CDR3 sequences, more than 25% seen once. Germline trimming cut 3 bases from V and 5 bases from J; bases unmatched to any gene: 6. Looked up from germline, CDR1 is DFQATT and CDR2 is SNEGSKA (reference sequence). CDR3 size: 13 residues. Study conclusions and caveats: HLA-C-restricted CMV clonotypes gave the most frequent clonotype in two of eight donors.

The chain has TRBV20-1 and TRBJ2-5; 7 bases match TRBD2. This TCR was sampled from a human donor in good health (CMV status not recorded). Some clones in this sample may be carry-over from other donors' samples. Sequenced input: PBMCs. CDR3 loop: CSASGEGVETQYF. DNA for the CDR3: TGCAGTGCTAGTGGGGAGGGCGTGGAGACCCAGTACTTC.